These 27 T cell receptor beta chains were all obtained from the same sample, sequenced in a study of CD8+ T cells in alopecia areata. Treatment indicated: oral pan-JAK inhibitor, 5-10 mg twice daily. Reverse transcribed after extraction, RNA yielded cDNA as the sequencing template. TCRdb's table, derived via immunoSEQ multiplex PCR, lists solely in-frame clones and lacks some. Seen here are around 190,000 clones, 60% observed once, and the top ten hold about 0.94%. Sequenced material: CD4+ T cells sorted from blood, taken at week 24, from a patient treated with tofacitinib. The receptors derive from a human donor with alopecia areata.

The CDR3 is CASSTGTLSSGANVLTF. The CDR3 bases are TGTGCCAGCAGCACCGGGACGCTGAGCTCTGGGGCCAACGTCCTGACTTTC. The chain has TRBV27 and TRBJ2-6; either TRBD1 or TRBD2 may fit D (5 bases each). V lost 6 bases and J lost 0, with 15 bases in between. There are 17 residues in the CDR3. Germline CDR1 is MNHEY and CDR2 is SMNVEV (reference sequence).

The chain employs TRBV30 and TRBJ1-5; D unclear. Looked up from germline, CDR1 is GTSNPN and CDR2 is SVGIG (reference sequence). V lost 4 bases and J lost 3, with 13 bases in between. The length of the CDR3 is 14 residues. CDR3 amino acids: CAWTVDGLNQPQHF. DNA of the CDR3: TGTGCCTGGACCGTAGACGGACTCAATCAGCCCCAGCATTTT. Together with reference TRBV30 and TRBJ1-5, the CDR3 gives the full variable domain: SQTIHQWPATLVQPVGSPLSLECTVEGTSNPNLYWYRQAAGRGLQLLFYSVGIGQISSEVPQNLSASRPQDRQFILSSKKLLLSDSGFYLCAWTVDGLNQPQHFGDGTRLSIL.

This clone was found once. V usage is TRBV5-6 and J usage is TRBJ2-1; D might be TRBD2 (7 bases). Germline CDR1 is SGHDT and CDR2 is YYEEEE. The CDR3 extends over 15 amino acids. Trimming removed 6 bases at V and 0 bases at J, with 13 bases between. The CDR3 DNA sequence: TGTGCCAGCACCCCCGGGGGGCTCTCCTACAATGAGCAGTTCTTC. Encoded protein: CASTPGGLSYNEQFF.

There are a few counts of this clone. The identical CDR3 is also encoded by other nucleotide sequences in the sample. The V call is TRBV29-1, the J call TRBJ1-1; no clear D gene. CDR1 is SQVTM and CDR2 is ANQGSEA in the germline V gene. The CDR3 has 12 amino acids. Trimming removed 4 bases from V and 1 base from J, with 7 bases in between. DNA of the CDR3: TGCAGCGTTGGACGTACGAACACTGAAGCTTTCTTT. Its translation: CSVGRTNTEAFF.

V usage is TRBV4-3 and J usage is TRBJ1-1; TRBD1 matches at 8 bases. The CDR3 has 15 residues. The germline V gene has CDR1 LGHNA and CDR2 YSLEER. Trimming removed 4 bases from V and 1 base from J; junction bases left unmatched: 5. CDR3: CASSPGGGWNTEAFF. The CDR3 nucleotides read TGCGCCAGCAGCCCAGGGGGCGGTTGGAACACTGAAGCTTTCTTT.

The chain links TRBV6-1 to TRBJ1-1; 7 bases align to TRBD1. Germline values: CDR1 MNHNS, CDR2 SASEGT. Germline trimming cut 1 base from V and 11 bases from J; bases unmatched to any gene: 7. The CDR3 is made up of 13 amino acids. The CDR3, as DNA: TGTGCCAGCAGTGAAGTGGGACAGTGGGTCGCTTTCTTT. Its translation: CASSEVGQWVAFF.

V and J are TRBV29-1 and TRBJ2-7; TRBD2 matches at 8 bases. The V gene's germline CDR1 is SQVTM and CDR2 ANQGSEA. The CDR3 contains 13 residues. The J segment lost 0 bases and the V segment lost 6 bases, leaving 4 bases of the junction unmatched. The CDR3 sequence is CSVETSGSYEQYF. The CDR3 DNA reads TGCAGCGTGGAAACTAGCGGCTCCTACGAGCAGTACTTC.

In this sample, this clone turned up a few times. The V and J genes are TRBV27 and TRBJ1-6, with TRBD1 matching over 9 bases. This CDR3 is 18 amino acids long. V lost 4 bases and J lost 9; bases outside the gene matches: 16. From germline, CDR1 is MNHEY and CDR2 SMNVEV (reference sequence). The CDR3 DNA follows: TGTGCCAGCAGTTCCAGGACCGGGACAGGGTTAAGTAGTTCACCCCTCCACTTT. This translates into CASSSRTGTGLSSSPLHF.

This clone was observed once. The CDR3 is CASSQEENQPQHF. For the CDR3, the DNA is TGCGCCAGCAGCCAAGAGGAGAATCAGCCCCAGCATTTT. The chain links TRBV4-3 to TRBJ1-5; D is undetermined. The CDR3 extends over 13 amino acids. The ends were cut back, 0 bases at V and 4 bases at J, with 4 bases in the middle. Per the germline V gene, CDR1 is LGHNA and CDR2 is YSLEER.

V gene TRBV14 combines with J gene TRBJ1-2, with 7 bases that match TRBD1. J was trimmed by 6 bases and V by 6 bases; bases with no gene match: 7. The CDR3 is 13 residues long. Germline values: CDR1 SGHDN, CDR2 FVKESK. The CDR3 spells CASRLTGDNGYTF. In DNA form, the CDR3 reads TGTGCCAGCAGACTAACAGGGGATAATGGCTACACCTTC.

This clone was recorded a few times. The chain couples TRBV27 to TRBJ2-7; unclear D gene. The V end was cut by 6 bases, the J end by 3 bases, with 15 bases between. CDR1 and CDR2 from the germline V gene are MNHEY and SMNVEV (reference sequence). CDR3 length equals 14 residues. The CDR3 bases are TGTGCCAGCAGAATGGGGTCCCCGTTCTACGAGCAGTACTTC. It codes for CASRMGSPFYEQYF.

The chain recombines TRBV30 with TRBJ1-2, with 9 bases matching TRBD1. Trimming at V came to 5 bases and at J to 3 bases, leaving 13 bases not matched to a gene. The CDR3 has 16 residues. Germline CDR1 GTSNPN, CDR2 SVGIG (reference sequence). This CDR3 reads CAWHRDRVYADYGYTF. DNA for the CDR3: TGTGCCTGGCACCGGGACAGGGTATATGCGGACTATGGCTACACCTTC. Combining the CDR3 with reference TRBV30 and TRBJ1-2 gives the whole variable domain SQTIHQWPATLVQPVGSPLSLECTVEGTSNPNLYWYRQAAGRGLQLLFYSVGIGQISSEVPQNLSASRPQDRQFILSSKKLLLSDSGFYLCAWHRDRVYADYGYTFGSGTRLTVV.

Of note for this clone: Within the sample, other DNA sequences also encode this same CDR3. The chain carries TRBV2 and TRBJ2-3; D is undetermined. V dropped 3 bases and J dropped 3 bases, with 7 bases sitting between them. The CDR3 has 13 residues. Germline-derived CDR1 and CDR2 are SNHLY and FYNNEI. CDR3 in amino acids: CASSELGTDTQYF. CDR3 DNA sequence: TGTGCCAGCAGTGAGTTAGGGACAGATACGCAGTATTTT.

This clone appeared a single time. V gene TRBV15 combines with J gene TRBJ2-1, with TRBD1 matching over 11 bases. This CDR3 has 15 residues. V gave up 4 bases and J gave up 8 bases; unmatched junction bases: 7. Germline CDR1 reads LNHNV; CDR2 reads YYDKDF (reference sequence). In DNA form, the CDR3 reads TGTGCCACCAGCAAGCGGACAGGGGGCGGGGATGAGCAGTTCTTC. This gives the protein CATSKRTGGGDEQFF.

The V call is TRBV29-1, the J call TRBJ1-2; possible D gene TRBD1, 6 bases. In germline, CDR1 is SQVTM, CDR2 ANQGSEA. V lost 3 bases, J lost 4 bases, and 18 bases lay in between. The CDR3 contains 15 residues. The CDR3 loop reads CSVEEDRAQVYGYTF. The CDR3 nucleotides are TGCAGCGTTGAGGAGGACAGAGCCCAGGTCTATGGCTACACCTTC.

Only a few counts were recorded for this clone. The rearrangement links TRBV30 to TRBJ1-1; no firm D call. Germline V gene lookup returns CDR1 GTSNPN and CDR2 SVGIG (reference sequence). Deletions cut 4 bases from V and 10 bases from J, with 13 bases between. The CDR3 has 11 amino acids. The CDR3, as DNA: TGTGCCTGGACAAGATCGGGTGGAGCTTTCTTT. Translating gives CAWTRSGGAFF.

Only a few counts were recorded for this clone. V is TRBV7-2 and J is TRBJ1-2; a possible D gene is TRBD1 (5 bases). Trimming pared 6 bases from V and 7 bases from J, leaving 12 bases between. Germline V gene lookup returns CDR1 SGHTA and CDR2 FQGNSA. CDR3 size: 12 residues. CDR3 amino acids: CASSEGRAGYTF. The CDR3 DNA sequence: TGTGCCAGCAGTGAGGGGCGGGCTGGCTACACCTTC.

This chain connects TRBV5-1 to TRBJ2-3, with TRBD1 as a possible D gene (6 bases). The V gene's germline CDR1 is SGHRS and CDR2 YFSETQ. The V and J ends lost 1 base and 5 bases respectively, with 23 bases between them. This CDR3 has 18 residues. The CDR3 reads CASSLNAEPGEKRDTQYF. The CDR3 DNA sequence: TGCGCCAGCAGCTTGAATGCCGAGCCAGGGGAAAAAAGAGATACGCAGTATTTT.

The DNA of the CDR3 is TGTGCCAGCAGTCTACGACAGGGGATATACGAGCAGTACTTC. It is translated as CASSLRQGIYEQYF. V usage is TRBV7-8 and J usage is TRBJ2-7; 8 nucleotides agree with TRBD1. Unmatched junction bases numbered 8, after V lost 6 bases and J lost 4 bases. The length of the CDR3 is 14 residues. Germline-derived CDR1 and CDR2 are SGHVS and FQNEAQ.

The J gene is TRBJ2-1, the V gene TRBV9; 8 nucleotides align to TRBD1. The CDR3 contains 16 residues. Germline V gene data show CDR1 as SGDLS and CDR2 as YYNGEE. The junction had 8 bases not matched to a gene; V was cut back by 0 bases and J by 6 bases. The CDR3 sequence is CASSVAGTGNTNEQFF. CDR3 nucleotides: TGTGCCAGCAGCGTAGCAGGGACAGGCAATACCAATGAGCAGTTCTTC.

This clone came up many times. The chain couples TRBV14 to TRBJ2-1; D unclear. Germline CDR1 SGHDN, CDR2 FVKESK. This CDR3 has 12 residues. Deletions cut 1 base from V and 14 bases from J, with 12 bases between. Here the CDR3 reads CASSQAATTKFF. Here the CDR3 DNA reads TGTGCCAGCAGCCAAGCTGCAACTACTAAGTTCTTC.

V gene TRBV6-1 combines with J gene TRBJ1-5; maybe TRBD1 (5 bases). Germline V lookup: CDR1 MNHNS, CDR2 SASEGT. V was shortened by 1 base and J by 4 bases, with 8 bases between the two germline ends. There are 14 residues in the CDR3. This CDR3 reads CASSEVDINQPQHF. CDR3 coding DNA: TGTGCCAGCAGTGAAGTGGACATTAATCAGCCCCAGCATTTT.

This clone came up many times. V is TRBV2 and J is TRBJ2-7; 8 nucleotides line up with TRBD2. Germline CDR1 reads SNHLY; CDR2 reads FYNNEI. V lost 4 bases and J lost 3; bases outside the gene matches: 2. This CDR3 spans 13 amino acids. CDR3 sequence (DNA): TGTGCCAGCAGTGGAGCGGGGGTCTACGAGCAGTACTTC. This encodes CASSGAGVYEQYF.

The chain joins TRBV10-3 to TRBJ1-1; no firm D call. The V end was cut by 2 bases, the J end by 2 bases, with 6 bases between. CDR1 and CDR2 from the germline V gene are ENHRY and SYGVKD. The CDR3 runs to 13 residues. CDR3 protein: CAISERENTEAFF. Here the CDR3 DNA reads TGTGCCATCAGTGAGCGGGAAAACACTGAAGCTTTCTTT.

V and J are TRBV7-9 and TRBJ1-4; D call uncertain. Germline V gives CDR1 SEHNR, CDR2 FQNEAQ (reference sequence). The CDR3 contains 14 residues. Deletions cut 5 bases from V and 8 bases from J, with 15 bases between. The DNA of the CDR3 is TGTGCCAGCAGCCATTACCCCCTGGGGGAAAAACTGTTTTTT. It translates to CASSHYPLGEKLFF. The full variable domain, its missing parts supplied by reference TRBV7-9 and TRBJ1-4, is DTGVSQNPRHKITKRGQNVTFRCDPISEHNRLYWYRQTLGQGPEFLTYFQNEAQLEKSRLLSDRFSAERPKGSFSTLEIQRTEQGDSAMYLCASSHYPLGEKLFFGSGTQLSVL.

The J gene is TRBJ2-3, the V gene TRBV2; TRBD2 matches 8 bases. The CDR3 is 17 residues long. The junction had 13 bases not matched to a gene; V was cut back by 6 bases and J by 2 bases. Germline loops: CDR1 SNHLY, CDR2 FYNNEI. This CDR3 is CASRARGGRFDTDTQYF. Here the CDR3 DNA reads TGTGCCAGCAGAGCACGGGGGGGCCGGTTCGACACAGATACGCAGTATTTT.

The chain is built from TRBV2 and TRBJ2-7, with 13 positions matching TRBD2. The germline V gene encodes CDR1 SNHLY and CDR2 FYNNEI. J lost 0 bases, V lost 2 bases, and 4 bases had no gene match. The CDR3 loop spans 17 amino acids. This CDR3 reads CASSERTSGSSSYEQYF. The CDR3 DNA follows: TGTGCCAGCAGTGAAAGGACTAGCGGGAGCAGCTCCTACGAGCAGTACTTC.